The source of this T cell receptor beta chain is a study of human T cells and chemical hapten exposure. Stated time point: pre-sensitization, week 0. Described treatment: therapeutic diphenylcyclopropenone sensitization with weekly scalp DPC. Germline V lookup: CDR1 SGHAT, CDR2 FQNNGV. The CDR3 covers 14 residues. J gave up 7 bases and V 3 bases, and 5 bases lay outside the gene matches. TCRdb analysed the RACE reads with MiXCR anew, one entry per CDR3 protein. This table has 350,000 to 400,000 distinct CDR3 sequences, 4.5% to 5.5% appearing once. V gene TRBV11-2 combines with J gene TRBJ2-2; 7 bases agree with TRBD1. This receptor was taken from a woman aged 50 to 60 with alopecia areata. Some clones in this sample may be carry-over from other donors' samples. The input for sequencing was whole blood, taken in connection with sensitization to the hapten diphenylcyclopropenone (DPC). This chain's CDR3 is CASSFDRVGGELFF. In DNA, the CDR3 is TGTGCCAGCAGCTTCGACAGGGTTGGCGGGGAGCTGTTTTTT.